This TCR beta chain was captured in a study of radiation and T cells in renal cell carcinoma. Assay used: immunoSEQ multiplex PCR; TCRdb lists only in-frame clones, some missing. Among 100,000 to 150,000 clones listed, around 80% were seen once. The time point: baseline pretreatment blood. As to treatment: 15 Gy SBRT to primary tumor, nephrectomy 4 weeks later. The receptor was derived from a woman aged 55-69 years with renal cell carcinoma. The specimen was blood, collected from a patient whose treatment included radiotherapy and nephrectomy.

This chain's CDR3 is CASSFWDRGQLGYTF. CDR3 coding DNA: TGTGCCAGCAGCTTCTGGGACAGGGGCCAGTTGGGCTACACCTTC. The V gene is TRBV7-2, the J gene TRBJ1-2; 10 bases match TRBD1. The CDR3 has 15 amino acids. Per the germline V gene, CDR1 is SGHTA and CDR2 is FQGNSA. The J segment lost 8 bases and the V segment lost 3 bases, leaving 9 bases of the junction unmatched. Looking up the rest from reference TRBV7-2 and TRBJ1-2 gives the full variable domain: GAGVSQSPSNKVTEKGKDVELRCDPISGHTALYWYRQSLGQGLEFLIYFQGNSAPDKSGLPSDRFSAERTGGSVSTLTIQRTQQEDSAVYLCASSFWDRGQLGYTFGSGTRLTVV.